This T cell receptor beta chain was sequenced in a study of T cell repertoires in cytomegalovirus infection. About the research overall: Public TCR beta signature analysis indicated the presence of both CMV infection and matching HLA type. Findings of the study overall: Within the response measured ex vivo, HLA-C-restricted CMV-specific TCR beta clonotypes were dominant.

Turning to this clonotype: Antigen: not known. This may arise from a read error, as a much more abundant clone is one base away.

CDR1 and CDR2 (germline): SGHTA, FQGNSA. Trimming shortened V by 2 bases and J by 0 bases, and 8 bases separated the two germline ends. The CDR3 totals 15 residues. TCRdb reprocessed the reads with MiXCR, giving one entry per CDR3 protein. The sample holds around 94,000 distinct CDR3 sequences, 16% seen once. V is TRBV7-2 and J is TRBJ1-3; no definite D call. The sequence derives from a human donor in good health (CMV status not recorded). Some clones in this sample may be carry-over from other donors' samples. Sample: PBMCs. CDR3 in DNA: TGTGCCAGCAGCTTATGTACCGACTCTGGAAACACCATATATTTT. It is translated as CASSLCTDSGNTIYF.